Listed below are T cell receptor beta chains from one sample, sequenced in a study of control samples from healthy donors and cancer patients. Using immunoSEQ multiplex PCR, the repertoire was profiled, and TCRdb retains in-frame clones only, with some absent. This table has 230,000 or so clones, over 90% appearing once. The sample taken for sequencing was blood. The receptors were sampled from a man aged 50-59 years in good health. CDR3s include the opening cysteine and the closing phenylalanine or tryptophan. D genes are given only for firm matches. The size of a clone is reported for some rows only, either as once, few or many, or as a class for expanded clones.

clone size,V gene,D gene,J gene,CDR3 DNA,CDR3 protein
-,TRBV28,-,TRBJ1-2,TGTGCCAGCAGGACACAGGGACAAGGAACGCCGGAGGCGAGGAACTATGGCTACACCTTC,CASRTQGQGTPEARNYGYTF
-,TRBV3-1/TRBV3-2,TRBD1,TRBJ2-5,TGTGCCAGCAGCCAAGCCAGCGGGACAGGGTTTCGGGGCCAGTACTTC,CASSQASGTGFRGQYF
once,TRBV10-1,TRBD1,TRBJ2-1,TGCGCCAGCAGTAACACCGGGACAGGGGTTGACAATGAGCAGTTCTTC,CASSNTGTGVDNEQFF
-,TRBV28,-,TRBJ1-2,TGTGCCAGCAGCCTGACAGTCTCGGGCTCCGGCTACACCTTC,CASSLTVSGSGYTF
-,TRBV10-2,-,TRBJ2-3,TGCGCCAGCCGGGACACCGGCACAGATACGCAGTATTTT,CASRDTGTDTQYF
-,TRBV6-6,TRBD1,TRBJ1-4,TGTGCCAGCAGAATACAGGGGAAGAATGAAAAACTGTTTTTT,CASRIQGKNEKLFF
-,TRBV25-1,TRBD1,TRBJ1-6,TGTGTCAGCAGTGACCCCGGACAGGGGGAAAATTCACCCCTCCACTTT,CVSSDPGQGENSPLHF
-,TRBV5-1,-,TRBJ1-1,TGCGCCAGCAGCTTGGCAGACAGGAACACTGAAGCTTTCTTT,CASSLADRNTEAFF
-,TRBV19,-,TRBJ1-5,TGTGCCAGTAGTATATACGGGGGTACCAATCAGCCCCAGCATTTT,CASSIYGGTNQPQHF
-,TRBV24-1,-,TRBJ1-3,TGTGCCACCAGTGATCCGGGGGGGCCCGGAAACACCATATATTTT,CATSDPGGPGNTIYF
-,TRBV28,-,TRBJ1-2,TGTGCCAGCAGTTCCGGGGGGGTAAACCATCCTTACGGCTACACCTTC,CASSSGGVNHPYGYTF
once,TRBV6-5,-,TRBJ1-3,TGTGCCAGCAAGCCGCATGGTAGTGGAAACACCATATATTTT,CASKPHGSGNTIYF
-,TRBV21-1,-,TRBJ1-4,TGTGCCAGCAGCAAACCGGGACAGGGAGGGAGGACTAATGAAAAACTGTTTTTT,CASSKPGQGGRTNEKLFF
-,TRBV24-1,TRBD2,TRBJ2-7,TGTGCCACCAGTGCTAGCGGGGCGACCTACGAGCAGTACTTC,CATSASGATYEQYF
-,TRBV6-5,TRBD1,TRBJ2-7,TGTGCCAGCAGTCCACGACAGGGTTTCTACGAGCAGTACTTC,CASSPRQGFYEQYF
-,TRBV11-2,TRBD1,TRBJ2-7,TGTGCCAGCAGCTCAATGGGACAGCCAGCTACTTACGAGCAGTACTTC,CASSSMGQPATYEQYF
-,TRBV6-5,-,TRBJ1-5,TGTGCCAGCAGTTACTCGCGAGGGGTGGCCCAGCATTTT,CASSYSRGVAQHF
-,TRBV20-1,TRBD1,TRBJ2-5,TGCAGTGGCCAGGGGGAAGAGACCCAGTACTTC,CSGQGEETQYF
-,TRBV21-1,-,TRBJ1-2,TGTGCCAGCAGCAAAGATGGCTACACCTTC,CASSKDGYTF
-,TRBV19,TRBD1,TRBJ1-2,TGTGCCAGCAACGACAGGGAGGATGGCTACACCTTC,CASNDREDGYTF
-,TRBV18,-,TRBJ1-1,TGTGCCAGCTTCACTGGCACAGGAAAGGGCACTGAAGCTTTCTTT,CASFTGTGKGTEAFF
-,TRBV6-5,-,TRBJ1-2,TGTGCCGGGTACAGGGCGGCCTATGGCTACACCTTC,CAGYRAAYGYTF
-,TRBV27,-,TRBJ1-1,TGTGCCAGCACACCTTACGCTATTGGGGGAGGGGAGAACACTGAAGCTTTCTTT,CASTPYAIGGGENTEAFF
-,TRBV19,-,TRBJ1-5,TGTGCCAGTAGCCCACTCCGGGCGTATCAGCCCCAGCATTTT,CASSPLRAYQPQHF
-,TRBV5-4,-,TRBJ1-2,TGTGCCAGCAGCCTGGACGGAAACTATGGCTACACCTTC,CASSLDGNYGYTF
-,TRBV18,-,TRBJ2-1,TGTGCCAGCTCACCGGTGGTGCTCCTAACCTCCTACAATGAGCAGTTCTTC,CASSPVVLLTSYNEQFF
-,TRBV3-1/TRBV3-2,-,TRBJ1-1,TGTGCCAGCAGTTTCACTGCGGAGGTTGCAGGGGCTTTCTTT,CASSFTAEVAGAFF
once,TRBV29-1,-,TRBJ1-5,TGCAGCGTTGCCCTCGGTGGGGGGCCCCAGCATTTT,CSVALGGGPQHF
-,TRBV6-5,-,TRBJ1-3,TGTGCCAGCAGTTACTCGGGTAGGGTTGGAGGAAACACCATATATTTT,CASSYSGRVGGNTIYF
-,TRBV5-1,TRBD2,TRBJ2-1,TGCGCCAGCAATAGCGGGGGGTCCTACAATGAGCAGTTCTTC,CASNSGGSYNEQFF
-,TRBV7-8,-,TRBJ2-7,TGTGCCAGCAGCCCAATTGGTGGGTCAATCTCCTACGAGCAGTACTTC,CASSPIGGSISYEQYF
-,TRBV19,-,TRBJ2-5,TGTGCCAGTAGTATTCAGGCGGGACAAGAGACCCAGTACTTC,CASSIQAGQETQYF
-,TRBV19,TRBD1,TRBJ1-5,TGTGCCAGTAGTATCTTGGCAGGGGGAAGCAATCAGCCCCAGCATTTT,CASSILAGGSNQPQHF
-,TRBV6-5,-,TRBJ2-1,TGTGCCAGCAGTTATTTGTCCGGGGTGAAAGTAAATGAGCAGTTCTTC,CASSYLSGVKVNEQFF
-,TRBV7-8,-,TRBJ2-7,TGTGCCAGCAGCTTAGGTGGCCGCTCCTACGAGCAGTACTTC,CASSLGGRSYEQYF
-,TRBV7-2,TRBD2,TRBJ2-7,TGTGCCAGCAGCTATGGGACTAACCCCGAGCAGTACTTC,CASSYGTNPEQYF
-,TRBV11-2,TRBD1,TRBJ2-5,TGTGCCAGCAGCCGGTTTCGACAGGGTGGGGAGACCCAGTACTTC,CASSRFRQGGETQYF
-,TRBV18,-,TRBJ1-4,TGTGCCAGCTCACCCCTGTCATCCCCACAGGCTGAAAAACTGTTTTTT,CASSPLSSPQAEKLFF
once,TRBV10-3,-,TRBJ2-7,TGTGCCATCAGGACCGGGACGGACTCCTACGAGCAGTACTTC,CAIRTGTDSYEQYF
-,TRBV6-5,-,TRBJ1-2,TGTGCCAGCAGTTACTCGGGGCTGGCGGGATTCCATGGCTACACCTTC,CASSYSGLAGFHGYTF
-,TRBV6-6,TRBD1,TRBJ1-6,TGTGCCAGCAGTCCGGGACAGGAGTCACCCCTCCACTTT,CASSPGQESPLHF
-,TRBV10-3,TRBD1,TRBJ2-2,TGTGCCATCAGTGAGTCGAACAGGGGGCACGCCGGGGAGCTGTTTTTT,CAISESNRGHAGELFF
-,TRBV9,-,TRBJ1-6,TGTGCCAGCAGCGTAAGGACAAATAATTCACCCCTCCACTTT,CASSVRTNNSPLHF
-,TRBV6-5,-,TRBJ2-5,TGTGCCAGCAGACTCCGGGCTCAAGAGACCCAGTACTTC,CASRLRAQETQYF
-,TRBV6-5,-,TRBJ2-1,TGTGCCAGCAGTTACTCGCCCATTTACTCCTACAATGAGCAGTTCTTC,CASSYSPIYSYNEQFF
-,TRBV5-1,TRBD1,TRBJ2-3,TGCGCCAGCAGCTTAGGGACAGGGGTGGGAGATACGCAGTATTTT,CASSLGTGVGDTQYF
-,TRBV6-5,-,TRBJ2-6,TGTGCCAGCGAACTCTCTTTGAGTGGGGCCAACGTCCTGACTTTC,CASELSLSGANVLTF
-,TRBV19,TRBD2,TRBJ2-1,TGTGCCAGTAGTCTTAGCGGGGGTTTCTACAATGAGCAGTTCTTC,CASSLSGGFYNEQFF
few,TRBV15,-,TRBJ2-1,TGTGCCACCAGCTCAACGTATTACAATGAGCAGTTCTTC,CATSSTYYNEQFF
many,TRBV7-9,-,TRBJ2-5,TGTGCCAGCAGCTTGCTAGGGGAAGAGATGGAGACCCAGTACTTC,CASSLLGEEMETQYF
-,TRBV28,-,TRBJ1-2,TGTGCTAGCGTAAGTCCGGGACACTATGGCTACACCTTC,CASVSPGHYGYTF
-,TRBV7-2,-,TRBJ2-7,TGTGCCAGCAGCTCATCCGGGGACCTTTTTTACGAGCAGTACTTC,CASSSSGDLFYEQYF
-,TRBV6-4,TRBD1,TRBJ2-3,TGTGCCAGCAGTGACTCGAGGACAGGGGCAGGCACAGATACGCAGTATTTT,CASSDSRTGAGTDTQYF
-,TRBV15,-,TRBJ1-6,TGTGCCACCAGCAGAGATACCAATTCACCCCTCCACTTT,CATSRDTNSPLHF
-,TRBV18,TRBD1,TRBJ1-3,TGTGCCAGCTCATCCTCCGGGACAGCCTCTGGAAACACCATATATTTT,CASSSSGTASGNTIYF